The 29 T cell receptor beta chains below come from one sample, sequenced in a study of cytomegalovirus exposure and HLA in healthy donors. The PCR employed 60 Vbeta primers together with 13 Jbeta primers. Sequencing was performed with immunoSEQ multiplex PCR; in TCRdb, only in-frame clones are kept and a portion is missing. The data contain 150,000 to 160,000 clones, over 75% of them singletons. The sequencing input was PBMCs. Source of these receptors: a woman aged 40 to 55 in good health and CMV-seropositive.

The V gene is TRBV7-2, the J gene TRBJ2-1; maybe TRBD2 (5 bases). Trimming left V 5 bases short and J 8 bases short, with 19 bases between. This CDR3 is built from 15 residues. Per germline, CDR1 SGHTA and CDR2 FQGNSA. In DNA, the CDR3 is TGTGCCAGCAGCCCAACTAGAATCCTTGGGCATGAGCAGTTCTTC. Translation gives CASSPTRILGHEQFF.

CDR3 DNA: TGTGCCAGCAGTAGGGACAGGCATCGTGGCTACACCTTC. Translated, it gives CASSRDRHRGYTF. V gene TRBV28 combines with J gene TRBJ1-2, with 8 bases that match TRBD1. CDR1 and CDR2 from the germline V gene are MDHEN and SYDVKM. The CDR3 covers 13 residues. Trimming removed 5 bases from V and 7 bases from J; junction bases left unmatched: 6.

The V and J genes are TRBV27 and TRBJ2-1; D is possibly TRBD2 (6 bases). Germline CDR1 is MNHEY and CDR2 is SMNVEV (reference sequence). The CDR3 covers 16 residues. V lost 7 bases, J lost 2 bases, and 18 bases lay in between. CDR3 region: CASKLAFGGTYNEQFF. The CDR3 coding sequence is TGTGCCAGCAAGTTGGCCTTCGGGGGAACCTACAATGAGCAGTTCTTC.

The V call is TRBV27, the J call TRBJ2-1; TRBD1 agrees at 7 bases. The length of the CDR3 is 16 residues. The germline CDR1 and CDR2 sequences are MNHEY and SMNVEV (reference sequence). V trimming: 1 base; J trimming: 2 bases; junction bases outside the gene matches: 5. Here the CDR3 reads CASSLYPGTAYNEQFF. The CDR3 DNA reads TGTGCCAGCAGTTTATATCCCGGGACAGCCTACAATGAGCAGTTCTTC.

The chain carries TRBV28 and TRBJ1-2; 10 bases align to TRBD1. The V gene's germline CDR1 is MDHEN and CDR2 SYDVKM. The CDR3 is made up of 15 amino acids. V shed 6 bases and J 7 bases; nucleotides not matched to a gene: 11. Here the CDR3 DNA reads TGTGCCAGCAGCTCGACGACAGGGGGCGACCCTGGCTACACCTTC. Its translation: CASSSTTGGDPGYTF.

This clone was counted only a few times. The CDR3 loop reads CASTRDFNTEAFF. CDR3 nucleotide sequence: TGTGCCAGCACCCGGGATTTTAACACTGAAGCTTTCTTT. The chain is built from TRBV6-6 and TRBJ1-1; no reliable D call. Trimming shortened V by 7 bases and J by 2 bases, and 11 bases separated the two germline ends. This CDR3 is 13 amino acids long. CDR1 MNHNY and CDR2 SVGAGI come from the germline V gene (reference sequence).

The genes are TRBV14 and TRBJ2-5; weak D call: TRBD2 (5 bases). In germline, CDR1 is SGHDN, CDR2 FVKESK. This CDR3 is 16 amino acids long. The V end lost 0 bases, the J end lost 5 bases, and 16 bases lay between the germline ends. CDR3 nucleotide sequence: TGTGCCAGCAGCCAAGATCATCTGGGGAGTCGGGAGACCCAGTACTTC. Protein product: CASSQDHLGSRETQYF.

This clone was seen once. V and J are TRBV27 and TRBJ2-7, with a possible D match to TRBD1 (5 bases). V lost 6 bases to trimming and J lost 7 bases, with 16 bases between them. This CDR3 is 13 amino acids long. CDR1 MNHEY and CDR2 SMNVEV come from the germline V gene (reference sequence). In nucleotides, the CDR3 is TGTGCCAGCAGCTTCAATGGGGCGCGGGAGCAGTACTTC. As protein: CASSFNGAREQYF.

The V gene is TRBV2, the J gene TRBJ1-2; D perhaps matches TRBD1 (6 bases). Germline V lookup: CDR1 SNHLY, CDR2 FYNNEI. CDR3 length: 15 amino acids. V was pared by 7 bases and J by 1 base, with 16 bases between. This chain's CDR3 is CASTSEGVINYGYTF. Written as DNA, the CDR3 is TGTGCCAGCACTTCCGAGGGGGTAATTAACTATGGCTACACCTTC.

This clone was seen once. The genes are TRBV19 and TRBJ2-2; 9 bases are a match to TRBD1. V gave up 6 bases and J gave up 2 bases; unmatched junction bases: 13. The CDR3 consists of 18 residues. Germline lookup yields CDR1 LNHDA and CDR2 SQIVND (reference sequence). The CDR3 reads CASRPDRGGRKNTGELFF. In nucleotides, the CDR3 is TGTGCCAGTAGACCGGACAGGGGCGGACGAAAAAACACCGGGGAGCTGTTTTTT.

The chain employs TRBV30 and TRBJ2-1, with D possibly matching TRBD1 (6 bases). This CDR3 has 12 residues. The germline V gene has CDR1 GTSNPN and CDR2 SVGIG (reference sequence). The germline V and J ends were trimmed by 0 bases and 9 bases, with 9 bases remaining between them. This CDR3 is CAWSVRGGEQFF. In DNA, the CDR3 is TGTGCCTGGAGTGTAAGAGGGGGTGAGCAGTTCTTC.

The chain links TRBV7-8 to TRBJ2-2; 9 bases match TRBD2. The V and J ends lost 5 bases and 1 base, in that order; junction bases with no gene match: 8. The CDR3 covers 17 residues. From germline, CDR1 is SGHVS and CDR2 FQNEAQ. CDR3 in amino acids: CASSTSSGVWNTGELFF. The DNA for the CDR3 is TGTGCCAGCAGCACTTCTAGCGGGGTCTGGAACACCGGGGAGCTGTTTTTT. Combining the CDR3 with reference TRBV7-8 and TRBJ2-2 gives the whole variable domain GAGVSQSPRYKVAKRGQDVALRCDPISGHVSLFWYQQALGQGPEFLTYFQNEAQLDKSGLPSDRFFAERPEGSVSTLKIQRTQQEDSAVYLCASSTSSGVWNTGELFFGEGSRLTVL.

This clone was seen once. This chain uses TRBV5-1 with TRBJ2-7, with D possibly being TRBD2 (5 bases). Trimming stripped 7 bases from V and 7 bases from J, with 21 bases between. The length of the CDR3 is 14 residues. Germline V gene data show CDR1 as SGHRS and CDR2 as YFSETQ. CDR3 sequence reads: CASRESATVLEQYF. CDR3 sequence (DNA): TGCGCCAGCCGGGAATCAGCGACCGTTCTAGAGCAGTACTTC.

The V call is TRBV5-8, the J call TRBJ2-7; D may be TRBD1 (6 bases). This CDR3 has 14 amino acids. The germline V gene has CDR1 SGHTS and CDR2 YDEGEE. V was clipped by 3 bases and J by 2 bases, with 12 bases between them. CDR3 residues: CASSYRDKTYEQYF. CDR3 nucleotide sequence: TGTGCCAGCAGCTACCGGGACAAGACCTACGAGCAGTACTTC.

With regard to this clone: A read error may produce the germline difference seen at one junction end. This chain uses TRBV11-2 with TRBJ2-7; D uncertain. This CDR3 has 13 residues. Germline loops: CDR1 SGHAT, CDR2 FQNNGV. For the CDR3, the DNA is TGTGCCAGCAGCATAGAGAGCTCCTACGAGCAGTACTTC. Residues: CASSIESSYEQYF.

CDR3 sequence (DNA): TGCGCCAGCAGCATGGGACAGTTTACAGATACGCAGTATTTT. It yields the protein CASSMGQFTDTQYF. V is TRBV5-1 and J is TRBJ2-3; 7 bases match TRBD1. Germline V gene sequence: CDR1 SGHRS, CDR2 YFSETQ. This CDR3 spans 14 amino acids. V dropped 4 bases and J dropped 3; count of bases not matched to a gene: 5. Together with reference TRBV5-1 and TRBJ2-3, the CDR3 gives the full variable domain: KAGVTQTPRYLIKTRGQQVTLSCSPISGHRSVSWYQQTPGQGLQFLFEYFSETQRNKGNFPGRFSGRQFSNSRSEMNVSTLELGDSALYLCASSMGQFTDTQYFGPGTRLTVL.

The chain combines TRBV5-1 with TRBJ2-2, with TRBD2 matching over 7 bases. The V and J ends lost 0 bases and 7 bases, in that order; junction bases with no gene match: 9. The CDR3 is 16 amino acids. Germline V gene sequence: CDR1 SGHRS, CDR2 YFSETQ. Here the CDR3 reads CASSLEAGVVNGELFF. In DNA form, the CDR3 reads TGCGCCAGCAGCTTGGAGGCGGGAGTAGTTAACGGGGAGCTGTTTTTT. Full variable domain (missing parts from reference TRBV5-1 and TRBJ2-2): KAGVTQTPRYLIKTRGQQVTLSCSPISGHRSVSWYQQTPGQGLQFLFEYFSETQRNKGNFPGRFSGRQFSNSRSEMNVSTLELGDSALYLCASSLEAGVVNGELFFGEGSRLTVL.

J is TRBJ1-5 and V is TRBV5-4; 10 bases fit TRBD1. This CDR3 region has 12 residues. The J segment lost 6 bases and the V segment lost 7 bases, leaving 1 base of the junction unmatched. CDR1 is SGHNT, CDR2 YYREEE, per germline (reference sequence). The CDR3 loop is CASRDRGQPQHF. The CDR3 coding sequence is TGTGCCAGCCGGGACAGGGGTCAGCCCCAGCATTTT.

V is TRBV19 and J is TRBJ2-2, with a tentative D call TRBD1 (5 bases). The length of the CDR3 is 16 residues. Germline-derived CDR1 and CDR2 are LNHDA and SQIVND (reference sequence). V was pared by 0 bases and J by 5 bases, with 13 bases between. CDR3 in amino acids: CASSIDLGAATGELFF. In DNA, the CDR3 is TGTGCCAGTAGTATAGATTTAGGGGCAGCAACCGGGGAGCTGTTTTTT.

This sequence joins TRBV6-6 and TRBJ1-2, with 8 positions matching TRBD1. The CDR3 has 14 residues. From germline, CDR1 is MNHNY and CDR2 SVGAGI (reference sequence). After removal of 0 bases from V and 6 bases from J, the junction contained 3 bases not matched to a gene. For the CDR3, the DNA is TGTGCCAGCAGTTACTCAGCAGGGGGCGATGGCTACACCTTC. Amino acid sequence: CASSYSAGGDGYTF.

This clone has more than one count but fewer than ten. The rearrangement links TRBV5-1 to TRBJ2-1; tentative D call: TRBD2 (5 bases). The V gene lost 4 bases and the J gene lost 6 bases, with 14 bases spanning the gap. CDR1 and CDR2 (germline): SGHRS, YFSETQ. The CDR3 runs 14 residues. The DNA of the CDR3 is TGCGCCAGCAGCAGAGAAACTAGGTCCAATGAGCAGTTCTTC. This sequence encodes CASSRETRSNEQFF.

The chain couples TRBV19 to TRBJ2-7, with 10 bases aligning to TRBD2. With V trimmed by 3 bases and J by 4 bases, 3 bases remained unmatched. Germline values: CDR1 LNHDA, CDR2 SQIVND (reference sequence). This CDR3 contains 14 residues. CDR3 in amino acids: CASSISSGGYEQYF. The CDR3 nucleotides are TGTGCCAGTAGTATTTCTAGCGGGGGATACGAGCAGTACTTC. Full variable domain (outside the CDR3, taken from reference TRBV19 and TRBJ2-7): DGGITQSPKYLFRKEGQNVTLSCEQNLNHDAMYWYRQDPGQGLRLIYYSQIVNDFQKGDIAEGYSVSREKKESFPLTVTSAQKNPTAFYLCASSISSGGYEQYFGPGTRLTVT.

The rearrangement links TRBV5-1 to TRBJ1-2, with D perhaps matching TRBD1 (5 bases). The CDR3 is 14 residues long. With 0 bases removed from V and 1 base from J, the gap between germline ends came to 7 bases. The germline V gene encodes CDR1 SGHRS and CDR2 YFSETQ. The CDR3 protein is CASSLGGVNYGYTF. The CDR3 DNA is TGCGCCAGCAGCTTGGGGGGCGTTAACTATGGCTACACCTTC.

V gene TRBV14 combines with J gene TRBJ2-2, with 14 bases aligning to TRBD2. The ends lost 2 bases at V and 4 bases at J; junction bases unmatched: 3. This CDR3 contains 17 residues. From germline, CDR1 is SGHDN and CDR2 FVKESK. The CDR3 nucleotides read TGTGCCAGCAGCCAATGGACTAGCGGGAGGTTCACCGGGGAGCTGTTTTTT. This sequence encodes CASSQWTSGRFTGELFF.

This clone was seen only once. The chain has TRBV5-1 and TRBJ2-5, with 8 nucleotides matching TRBD1. V lost 1 base and J lost 3; bases outside the gene matches: 8. Germline V lookup: CDR1 SGHRS, CDR2 YFSETQ. The CDR3 is made up of 16 amino acids. The CDR3 region has the DNA TGCGCCAGCAGCTTGTCCAGGACAGGGCCTAAAGAGACCCAGTACTTC. This gives the protein CASSLSRTGPKETQYF.

This clone was observed a handful of times. The chain links TRBV5-4 to TRBJ1-1, with 7 nucleotides matching TRBD1. The V gene's germline CDR1 is SGHNT and CDR2 YYREEE (reference sequence). The ends lost 0 bases at V and 12 bases at J; junction bases unmatched: 11. The CDR3 sequence is 14 residues long. CDR3 in amino acids: CASSLDRGMILTFF. DNA for the CDR3: TGTGCCAGCAGCTTGGACAGGGGCATGATTTTGACTTTCTTT.

CDR3 in DNA: TGTGCCAGTAGTATAAGCGGGGGTCTGGAGGAGCAGTACTTC. Its protein is CASSISGGLEEQYF. The chain employs TRBV19 and TRBJ2-7; TRBD2 matches at 8 bases. The CDR3 loop spans 14 amino acids. The V and J ends lost 2 bases and 7 bases, in that order; junction bases with no gene match: 7. CDR1 is LNHDA, CDR2 SQIVND, per germline (reference sequence).

This clone was counted only a few times. This chain connects TRBV25-1 to TRBJ2-7, with unresolved D. V gave up 3 bases and J gave up 1 base, with 13 bases separating them. This CDR3 is 15 amino acids long. CDR1 MGHDK and CDR2 SYGVNS come from the germline V gene. Here the CDR3 reads CASSDVGAKSYEQYF. CDR3 DNA sequence: TGTGCCAGCAGTGATGTAGGAGCGAAGTCCTACGAGCAGTACTTC.

This clone appeared a single time. Its ends do not fully match the called genes, so a read error is possible. V gene TRBV18 combines with J gene TRBJ1-5, with TRBD1 matching over 8 bases. The CDR3 spans 17 residues. Per germline, CDR1 KGHSH and CDR2 LQKENI. The CDR3 region has the DNA TGTGCCAGCTCACTGTCATGGGCAGGGGGCGGCGGTCAGCCCCGGCATTTT. It codes for CASSLSWAGGGGQPRHF. The entire variable domain, with the rest obtained from reference TRBV18 and TRBJ1-5, is as follows: NAGVMQNPRHLVRRRGQEARLRCSPMKGHSHVYWYRQLPEEGLKFMVYLQKENIIDESGMPKERFSAEFPKEGPSILRIQQVVRGDSAAYFCASSLSWAGGGGQPRHFGDGTRLSIL.